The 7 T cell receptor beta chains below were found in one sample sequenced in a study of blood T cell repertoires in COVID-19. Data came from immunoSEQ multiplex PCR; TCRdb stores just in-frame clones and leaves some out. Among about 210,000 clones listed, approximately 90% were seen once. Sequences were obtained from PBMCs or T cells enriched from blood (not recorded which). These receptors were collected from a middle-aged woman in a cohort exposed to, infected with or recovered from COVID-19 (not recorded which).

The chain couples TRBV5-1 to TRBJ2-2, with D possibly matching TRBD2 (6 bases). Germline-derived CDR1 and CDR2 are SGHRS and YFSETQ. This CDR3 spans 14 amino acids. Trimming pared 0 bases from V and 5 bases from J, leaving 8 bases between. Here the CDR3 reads CASSLAGGTGELFF. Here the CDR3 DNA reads TGCGCCAGCAGCTTGGCCGGGGGAACCGGGGAGCTGTTTTTT.

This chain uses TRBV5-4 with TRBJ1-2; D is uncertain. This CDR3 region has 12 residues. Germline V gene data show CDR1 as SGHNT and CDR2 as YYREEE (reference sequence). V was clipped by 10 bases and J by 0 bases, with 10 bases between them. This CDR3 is CAVGGSNYGYTF. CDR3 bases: TGTGCCGTCGGCGGTTCTAACTATGGCTACACCTTC.

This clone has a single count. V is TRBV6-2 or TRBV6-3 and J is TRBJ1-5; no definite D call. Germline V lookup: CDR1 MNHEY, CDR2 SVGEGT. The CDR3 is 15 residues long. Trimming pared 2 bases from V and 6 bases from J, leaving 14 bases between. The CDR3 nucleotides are TGTGCCAGCAGTTACCGTCGCGGGCCGGGTCAGCCCCAGCATTTT. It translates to CASSYRRGPGQPQHF.

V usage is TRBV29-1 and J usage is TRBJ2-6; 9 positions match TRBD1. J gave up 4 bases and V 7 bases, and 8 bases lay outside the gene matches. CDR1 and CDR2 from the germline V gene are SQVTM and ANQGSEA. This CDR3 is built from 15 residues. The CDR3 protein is CSALQGAQGANVLTF. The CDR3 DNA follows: TGCAGCGCGCTACAGGGGGCGCAGGGGGCCAACGTCCTGACTTTC.

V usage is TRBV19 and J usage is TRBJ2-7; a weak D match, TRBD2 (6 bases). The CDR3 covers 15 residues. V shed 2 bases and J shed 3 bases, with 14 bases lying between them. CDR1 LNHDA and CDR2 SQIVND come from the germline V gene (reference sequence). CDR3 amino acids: CASSIRVGGSYEQYF. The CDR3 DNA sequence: TGTGCCAGTAGTATAAGGGTGGGGGGAAGCTACGAGCAGTACTTC. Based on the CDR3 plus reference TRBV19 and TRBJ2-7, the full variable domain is DGGITQSPKYLFRKEGQNVTLSCEQNLNHDAMYWYRQDPGQGLRLIYYSQIVNDFQKGDIAEGYSVSREKKESFPLTVTSAQKNPTAFYLCASSIRVGGSYEQYFGPGTRLTVT.

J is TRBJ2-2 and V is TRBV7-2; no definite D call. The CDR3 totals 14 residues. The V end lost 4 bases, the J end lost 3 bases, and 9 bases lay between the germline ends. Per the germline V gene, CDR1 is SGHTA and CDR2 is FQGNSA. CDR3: CASSSTADTGELFF. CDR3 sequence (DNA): TGTGCCAGCAGCTCTACAGCTGACACCGGGGAGCTGTTTTTT.

CDR3 nucleotide sequence: TGTGCCAGCAGTTTGAGGGTAAGCTACGAGCAGTACTTC. Translation: CASSLRVSYEQYF. The chain is built from TRBV27 and TRBJ2-7, with D perhaps matching TRBD2 (5 bases). Per germline, CDR1 MNHEY and CDR2 SMNVEV (reference sequence). This CDR3 spans 13 amino acids. Between the trimmed V and J ends, which lost 3 bases and 3 bases, there was a span of 9 bases.